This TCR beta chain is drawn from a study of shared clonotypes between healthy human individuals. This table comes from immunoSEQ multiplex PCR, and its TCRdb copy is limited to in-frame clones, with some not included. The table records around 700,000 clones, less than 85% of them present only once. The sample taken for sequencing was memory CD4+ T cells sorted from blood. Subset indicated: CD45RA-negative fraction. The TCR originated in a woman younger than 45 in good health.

CDR3 sequence reads: CASSFSSQPQHF. CDR3 nucleotides: TGTGCCAGCAGTTTTTCCAGTCAGCCCCAGCATTTT. The V gene is TRBV28, the J gene TRBJ1-5; D gene uncertain. Per the germline V gene, CDR1 is MDHEN and CDR2 is SYDVKM. The CDR3 spans 12 residues. Trimming shortened V by 3 bases and J by 6 bases, and 6 bases separated the two germline ends.